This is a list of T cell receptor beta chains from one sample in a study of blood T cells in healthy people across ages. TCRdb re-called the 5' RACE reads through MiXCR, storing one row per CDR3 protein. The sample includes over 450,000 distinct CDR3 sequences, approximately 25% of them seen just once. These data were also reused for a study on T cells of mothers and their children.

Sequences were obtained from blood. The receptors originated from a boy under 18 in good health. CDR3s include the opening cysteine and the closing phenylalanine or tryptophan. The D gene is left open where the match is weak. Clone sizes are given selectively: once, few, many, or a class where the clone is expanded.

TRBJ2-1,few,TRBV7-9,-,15,TGTGCCAGCAGCTCTTATAACTTCCTAGACAATGAGCAGTTCTTC,CASSSYNFLDNEQFF
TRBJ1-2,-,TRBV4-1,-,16,TGCGCCAGCAGCCCTAGGGATAGGACAGAAAACTATGGCTACACCTTC,CASSPRDRTENYGYTF
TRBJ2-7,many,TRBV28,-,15,TGTGCCAGCAGTTCGTTAGCGGAGAATACCTACGAGCAGTACTTC,CASSSLAENTYEQYF
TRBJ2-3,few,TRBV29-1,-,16,TGCAGCGTTGAAGATTACCAACCTGGGGGCACAGATACGCAGTATTTT,CSVEDYQPGGTDTQYF
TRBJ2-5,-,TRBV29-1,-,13,TGCAGCGTTGAGGGAGCGATCCAAGAGACCCAGTACTTC,CSVEGAIQETQYF
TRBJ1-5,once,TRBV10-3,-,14,TGTGCCATCAGTGACCCCCTAAGCAATCAGCCCCAGCATTTT,CAISDPLSNQPQHF
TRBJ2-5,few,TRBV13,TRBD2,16,TGTGCCAGCAGCGTGGGACTAGCGGGTTCCCAAGAGACCCAGTACTTC,CASSVGLAGSQETQYF
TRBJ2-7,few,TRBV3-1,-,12,TGTGCCAGCAGCCAAGTGCGACGGGAGCAGTACTTC,CASSQVRREQYF
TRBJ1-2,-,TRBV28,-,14,TGTGCCAGCAGGGCGGAGTTAGCTAACTATGGCTACACCTTC,CASRAELANYGYTF
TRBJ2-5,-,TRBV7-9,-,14,TGTGCCAGCAGCTTAGGAGGTACCCGAGAGACCCAGTACTTC,CASSLGGTRETQYF
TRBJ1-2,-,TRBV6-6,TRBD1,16,TGTGCCAGCAGCAAAACTTACCAAGACAGGGGGCGCGGCTACACCTTC,CASSKTYQDRGRGYTF
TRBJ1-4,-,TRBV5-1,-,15,TGCGCCAGCAACCCAGGAGGGGAATTAGGTGAAAAACTGTTTTTT,CASNPGGELGEKLFF
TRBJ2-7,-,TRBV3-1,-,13,TGTGCCAGCAGCCAGGGATTAGGCAACGAGCAGTACTTC,CASSQGLGNEQYF
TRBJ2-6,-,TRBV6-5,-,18,TGTGCCAGCAGTTACTCCGGTCAGCCTCTCTCTGGGGCCAACGTCCTGACTTTC,CASSYSGQPLSGANVLTF
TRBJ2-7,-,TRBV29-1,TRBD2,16,TGCAGCGTTGTTTCCTCTAGCGGTAGAAGCTCCTACGAGCAGTACTTC,CSVVSSSGRSSYEQYF
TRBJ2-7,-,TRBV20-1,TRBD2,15,TGCAGTGCTAGAAAAGGGACTAGCGGGAGGTACGAGCAGTACTTC,CSARKGTSGRYEQYF
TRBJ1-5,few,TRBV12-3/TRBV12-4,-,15,TGTGCCAGCTCTTCCGAGTTAAGGGGAAGTCAGCCCCAGCATTTT,CASSSELRGSQPQHF
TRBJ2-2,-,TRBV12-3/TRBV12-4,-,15,TGTGCCAGCAGTTTAACCGTCGGGAACACCGGGGAGCTGTTTTTT,CASSLTVGNTGELFF
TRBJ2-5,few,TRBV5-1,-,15,TGCGCCAGCAGCCCCTCGGTGAAAGTTCAAGAGACCCAGTACTTC,CASSPSVKVQETQYF
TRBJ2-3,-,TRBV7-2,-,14,TGTGCCAGCAGCTTAGTCAGGGAGGCAGATACGCAGTATTTT,CASSLVREADTQYF
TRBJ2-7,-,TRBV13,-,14,TGTGCCAGCAGCTTAGGACTTAACCACTACGAGCAGTACTTC,CASSLGLNHYEQYF
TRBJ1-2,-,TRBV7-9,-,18,TGTGCCAGCAGCTTTGGATTAGTTCTACGGGTCGGGGGCCATGGCTACACCTTC,CASSFGLVLRVGGHGYTF
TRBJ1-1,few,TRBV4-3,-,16,TGCGCCAGCAGCCAAGTCGGCGGGGACTGGCGTACTGAAGCTTTCTTT,CASSQVGGDWRTEAFF
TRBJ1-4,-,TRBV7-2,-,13,TGTGCCAGCAGCCCCAGTTGGCGGGAAAAACTGTTTTTT,CASSPSWREKLFF
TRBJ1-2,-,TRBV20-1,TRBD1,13,TGCAGTGCTGCGACAGGGACTAACTATGGCTACACCTTC,CSAATGTNYGYTF
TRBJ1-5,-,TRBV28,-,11,TGTGCCAGCAGCGTCATAGGGCCCCAGCATTTT,CASSVIGPQHF
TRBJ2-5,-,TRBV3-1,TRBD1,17,TGTGCCAGCAGCCAAGGTCGGGGACAGGGGGACCAAGAGACCCAGTACTTC,CASSQGRGQGDQETQYF
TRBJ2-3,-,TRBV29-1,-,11,TGCAGCGTCCCCCTAGAAGATACGCAGTACTTT,CSVPLEDTQYF
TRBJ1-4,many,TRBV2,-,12,TGTGCCAGCAAGGGTGGTAATGAAAAACTGTTTTTT,CASKGGNEKLFF
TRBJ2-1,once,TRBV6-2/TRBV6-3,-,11,TGTGCCAGCACCCCCGGCGGTGAGCAATTCTTC,CASTPGGEQFF
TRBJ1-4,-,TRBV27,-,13,TGTGCCAGCAGGCCCGGAGGGGGGGGAAAACTGTTTTTT,CASRPGGGGKLFF
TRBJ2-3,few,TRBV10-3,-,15,TGTGCCATCAGTGAGTCTCTGGCGGACACAGATACGCAGTATTTT,CAISESLADTDTQYF
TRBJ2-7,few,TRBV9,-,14,TGTGCCAGCAGCCCCTGGGGCGCGGTCGACGAGCAGTACTTC,CASSPWGAVDEQYF
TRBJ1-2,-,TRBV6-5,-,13,TGTGCCAGCAGCCCGACGACTAACTATGGCTACACCTTC,CASSPTTNYGYTF
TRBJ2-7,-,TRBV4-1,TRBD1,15,TGCGCCAGCAGCCAAGGTGGACAGGGGGGGCACGAGCAGTACTTC,CASSQGGQGGHEQYF
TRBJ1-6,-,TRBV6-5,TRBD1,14,TGTGCCAGCAGAGCCGGGACAGGGGGTTCACCCCTCCACTTT,CASRAGTGGSPLHF
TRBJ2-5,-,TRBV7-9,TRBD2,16,TGTGCCAGCAGCCGAAAACTAGCGGGAGAGGGGGAGACCCAGTACTTC,CASSRKLAGEGETQYF
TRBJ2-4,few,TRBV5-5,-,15,TGTGCCAGCGCCTCCTCGGGGTTGGCCAAAAACATTCAGTACTTC,CASASSGLAKNIQYF
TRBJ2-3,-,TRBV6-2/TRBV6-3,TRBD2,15,TGTGCCAGCAGTTCCGACCCCAGCGGGAGGGCTACGCAGTATTTT,CASSSDPSGRATQYF
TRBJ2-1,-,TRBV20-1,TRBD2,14,TGCAGTGCCCCTGCTAGCGGGAGTAGGGATGAGCAGTTCTTC,CSAPASGSRDEQFF
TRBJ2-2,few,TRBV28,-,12,TGTGCCAGTCAGGGGAGGTCCGGGGAGCTGTTTTTT,CASQGRSGELFF
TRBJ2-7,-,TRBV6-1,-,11,TGTGCCAGCAGTGACCTCAACGAGCAGTACTTC,CASSDLNEQYF
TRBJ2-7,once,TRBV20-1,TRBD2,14,TGCAGTGCTACCCTTAGCGGGTCTCCCTACGAGCAGTACTTC,CSATLSGSPYEQYF
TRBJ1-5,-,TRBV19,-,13,TGTGCCCGACGGGGTCGGGGCAATCAGCCCCAGCATTTT,CARRGRGNQPQHF
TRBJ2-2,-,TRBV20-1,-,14,TGCAGTGCTGTCTGGGACGGTAACACCGGGGAGCTGTTTTTT,CSAVWDGNTGELFF
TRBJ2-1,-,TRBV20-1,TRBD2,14,TGCAGTGCTGGCGGGACTAGCGGGTACAATGAGCAGTTCTTC,CSAGGTSGYNEQFF
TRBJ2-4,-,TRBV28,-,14,TGTGCCAGCAGTGCGGGACAGTACAAAAACATTCAGTACTTC,CASSAGQYKNIQYF
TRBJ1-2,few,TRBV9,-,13,TGTGCCAGCAGCGTATTCGGGGTCCCTGGCTACACCTTC,CASSVFGVPGYTF
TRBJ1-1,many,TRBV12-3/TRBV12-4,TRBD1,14,TGTGCCAGCAGTTTAACAGGGGAGAACACTGAAGCTTTCTTT,CASSLTGENTEAFF
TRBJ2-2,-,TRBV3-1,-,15,TGTGCCAGCAGCCAAGAGACGCGGTTTACCGGGGAGCTGTTTTTT,CASSQETRFTGELFF
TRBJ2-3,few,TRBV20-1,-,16,TGCAGTGCTAGTTCCCTGTACAGAACTAGCACAGATACGCAGTATTTT,CSASSLYRTSTDTQYF
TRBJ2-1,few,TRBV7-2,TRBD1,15,TGTGCCAGTACGACAGGGCGGAGCTCCTACAATGAGCAGTTCTTC,CASTTGRSSYNEQFF
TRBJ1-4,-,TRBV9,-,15,TGTGCCAGCAGCGGGCCAGGTGCAACTAATGAAAAACGGTTTTTT,CASSGPGATNEKRFF
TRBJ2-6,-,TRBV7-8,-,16,TGTGCCAGCAGCTTAGCTTCCTTACTTGGGGCCAACGTCCTGACTTTC,CASSLASLLGANVLTF
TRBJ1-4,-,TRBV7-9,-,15,TGTGCCAGCAGCTCGACGGACAGAGGGAATGAAAAACTGTTTTTT,CASSSTDRGNEKLFF
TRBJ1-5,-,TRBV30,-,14,TGTGCCTGCGAGGATAGGGCGGGCAATCAGCCCCAGCATTTT,CACEDRAGNQPQHF
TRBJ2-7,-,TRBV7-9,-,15,TGTGCCAGCCAGGACGATTGGGCCGGAGCGGCCGAGCAGTACTTC,CASQDDWAGAAEQYF